This TCR beta chain is from a study of CD8+CD57+ T cells in acquired aplastic anemia. Study-wide context: Sorted CD4+ and CD8+ cells yielded around 3.2 ug of DNA on average. Researchers reported that healthy donors averaged roughly 10 million reads for CD4+ cells.

In the case of this clonotype: Antigen specificity is unknown.

Study-level points and caveats: Significance was not reached for CD8+ Simpson's diversity between patients and controls.

TCR beta VDJ and CDR3 were profiled, and genomic DNA was the template. TCRdb itself ran the reads through MiXCR, one entry per CDR3 protein. Among 68,000 or so distinct CDR3 sequences listed, around half were seen once. Germline assignment: CDR1 ENHRY and CDR2 SYGVKD. The CDR3 has 12 amino acids. V gave up 3 bases and J gave up 6 bases, with 7 bases separating them. The sequence was collected from a human donor in good health, serving as a control. The material sequenced was sorted CD4+, CD8+, or CD8+CD57+ T cells (not recorded which) from PBMCs. V is TRBV10-3 and J is TRBJ2-3, with D uncertain. The CDR3 loop is CAISELGDTQYF. The CDR3 coding sequence is TGTGCCATCAGTGAACTGGGCGATACGCAGTATTTT.